This T cell receptor (beta chain) is drawn from a study of blood T cell repertoires in COVID-19. Germline CDR1 and CDR2: MNHEY and SVGAGI. V dropped 6 bases and J dropped 4; count of bases not matched to a gene: 7. This CDR3 has 15 amino acids. As originally analysed: Estimates of nucleated cell counts were drawn from the amplification of reference gene primers. Method: immunoSEQ multiplex PCR; TCRdb's copy keeps in-frame clones and lacks some. V, J and clone size are taken as reported in that table, and D and trimming were inferred from the DNA itself. The sample gives under 350,000 clones, just over 85% of which show up once; roughly 4% is in the top ten.

The chain uses TRBV6-5 and TRBJ2-1, with 9 bases fitting TRBD1. The sequencing sample was made of PBMCs or T cells enriched from blood (not recorded which). This sequence originates from a woman in her thirties or forties with acute COVID-19. This chain's CDR3 is CASRVPGQGYNEQFF. The DNA of the CDR3 is TGTGCCAGCAGGGTCCCGGGACAGGGATACAATGAGCAGTTCTTC.